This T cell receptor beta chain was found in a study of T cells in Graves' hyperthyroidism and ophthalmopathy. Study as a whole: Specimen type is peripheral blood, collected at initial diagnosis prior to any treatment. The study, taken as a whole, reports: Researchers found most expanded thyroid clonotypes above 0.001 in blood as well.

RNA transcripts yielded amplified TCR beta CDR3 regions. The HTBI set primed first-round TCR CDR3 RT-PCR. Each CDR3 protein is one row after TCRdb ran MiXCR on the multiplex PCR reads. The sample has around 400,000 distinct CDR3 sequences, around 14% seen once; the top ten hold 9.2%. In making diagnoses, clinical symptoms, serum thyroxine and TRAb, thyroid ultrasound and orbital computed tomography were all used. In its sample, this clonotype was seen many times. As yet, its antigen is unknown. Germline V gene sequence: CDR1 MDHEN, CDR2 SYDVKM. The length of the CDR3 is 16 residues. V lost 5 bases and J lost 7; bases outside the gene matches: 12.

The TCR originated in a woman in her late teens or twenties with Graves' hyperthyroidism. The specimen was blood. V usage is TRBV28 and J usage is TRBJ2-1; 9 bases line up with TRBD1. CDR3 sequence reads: CASSPEGQGLLNEQFF. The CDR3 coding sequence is TGTGCCAGCAGTCCCGAGGGACAGGGACTTCTGAATGAGCAGTTCTTC.